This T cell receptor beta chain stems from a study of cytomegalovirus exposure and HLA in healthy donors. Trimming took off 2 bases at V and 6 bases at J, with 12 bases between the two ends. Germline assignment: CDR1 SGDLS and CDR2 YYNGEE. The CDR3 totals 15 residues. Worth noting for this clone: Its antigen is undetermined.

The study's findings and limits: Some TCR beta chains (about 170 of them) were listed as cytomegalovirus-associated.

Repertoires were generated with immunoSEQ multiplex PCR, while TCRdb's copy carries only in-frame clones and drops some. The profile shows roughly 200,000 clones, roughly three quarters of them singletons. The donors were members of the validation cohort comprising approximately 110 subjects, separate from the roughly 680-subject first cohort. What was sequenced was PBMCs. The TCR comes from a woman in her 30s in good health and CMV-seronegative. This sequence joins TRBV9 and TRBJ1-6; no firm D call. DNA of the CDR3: TGTGCCAGCAGCGTGACGACGGGTCTTAATTCACCCCTCCACTTT. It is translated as CASSVTTGLNSPLHF.